Included here is one T cell receptor (beta chain) sequence, with context. Its antigen is not known. The identical CDR3 is also encoded by other nucleotide sequences in the sample. These data originate in a study of cytomegalovirus exposure and HLA in healthy donors. Study-wide results and caveats: Productive rates of about 87% or about 30% were seen for most TCR beta V segments in an earlier analysis.

The PCR had 60 Vbeta and 13 Jbeta primers. Sequenced by immunoSEQ multiplex PCR; TCRdb stores in-frame clones only, minus some. The repertoire holds fewer than 200,000 clones, with 76% as singletons. The sequenced material came from PBMCs. The source is a female donor in good health and CMV-seronegative.

This CDR3 is CASSSPTTDTQYF. The CDR3 bases are TGTGCCAGCAGCTCCCCTACCACAGATACGCAGTATTTT. J is TRBJ2-3 and V is TRBV7-2; D not certain. Looked up from germline, CDR1 is SGHTA and CDR2 is FQGNSA. The V gene lost 4 bases and the J gene lost 2 bases, with 7 bases spanning the gap. This CDR3 has 13 residues.